Below, 4 T cell receptor beta chains from the same sample are listed, as sequenced in a study of beta chain features in type 1 diabetes. Expressed TCRB transcripts were sequenced, since all the RNA that had been isolated was reverse transcribed. Method: immunoSEQ multiplex PCR; TCRdb's copy keeps in-frame clones and lacks some. The sample carries about 620,000 clones, around 15% recorded once. Material for sequencing was naive CD4+ T cells from blood. Receptors were obtained from a man in his late teens or twenties in good health.

This clone was detected only a few times. The V call is TRBV6-5, the J call TRBJ2-2; 9 bases are a match to TRBD1. Unmatched junction bases numbered 4, after V lost 6 bases and J lost 5 bases. The length of the CDR3 is 14 residues. Germline V gives CDR1 MNHEY, CDR2 SVGAGI. This chain's CDR3 is CASRGQGWTGELFF. CDR3 nucleotide sequence: TGTGCCAGCAGGGGACAGGGCTGGACCGGGGAGCTGTTTTTT.

This chain joins TRBV2 and TRBJ2-1; D not certain. This CDR3 is built from 15 residues. Between the trimmed V and J ends, which lost 5 bases and 7 bases, there was a span of 18 bases. The germline V gene has CDR1 SNHLY and CDR2 FYNNEI. The CDR3 is CASSPPGWYSNEQFF. As DNA, the CDR3 is TGTGCCAGCAGTCCTCCGGGCTGGTACTCGAATGAGCAGTTCTTC.

This clone was recorded a few times. The rearrangement joins TRBV5-4 to TRBJ1-2; unclear D gene. V lost 4 bases to trimming and J lost 6 bases, with 16 bases between them. The CDR3 runs 14 residues. CDR1 and CDR2 (germline): SGHNT, YYREEE (reference sequence). Here the CDR3 reads CASSLPQTSNGYTF. DNA for the CDR3: TGTGCCAGCAGCCTCCCCCAGACTAGTAATGGCTACACCTTC.

The chain carries TRBV9 and TRBJ1-1; D gene ambiguous. Trimming pared 4 bases from V and 1 base from J, leaving 14 bases between. Germline V gene lookup returns CDR1 SGDLS and CDR2 YYNGEE. The CDR3 has 15 amino acids. CDR3 in amino acids: CASSFGPRENTEAFF. The CDR3 DNA is TGTGCCAGCAGCTTTGGGCCGAGGGAGAACACTGAAGCTTTCTTT.